The rows below give T cell receptor beta chains drawn from one sample of a study of radiation and T cells in renal cell carcinoma. Using immunoSEQ multiplex PCR, the repertoire was profiled, and TCRdb retains in-frame clones only, with some absent. The sample lists approximately 23,000 clones; 40% to 55% were seen once. Sequences were derived from tumor tissue, sampled from a patient whose treatment included radiotherapy and nephrectomy. These receptors came from a woman between 45 and 65 years old with renal cell carcinoma. The CDR3 runs from the conserved cysteine through the conserved F or W. A D gene is named only where the DNA matches it firmly. A row's size may be missing; if present it is once, few, many or a size class.

cdr3_length d_call j_call v_call clone_size cdr3_nt cdr3_aa
20 - TRBJ1-6 TRBV21-1 once TGTGCCAGCAGCAAAGCCCCCATATTCAGAAGCAACTCCTATAATTCACCCCTCCACTTT CASSKAPIFRSNSYNSPLHF
14 - TRBJ1-1 TRBV18 few TGTGCCAGCTCACCCTCGGACAGGAACACTGAAGCTTTCTTT CASSPSDRNTEAFF
13 TRBD1 TRBJ1-2 TRBV30 - TGTGCCTGGAGTGTAAAGGGGGCGTATGGCTACACCTTC CAWSVKGAYGYTF
15 - TRBJ2-3 TRBV15 few TGTGCCACCAGCAGAGATCCCACTAGCACAGATACGCAGTATTTT CATSRDPTSTDTQYF
13 TRBD1 TRBJ2-7 TRBV5-1 - TGCGCCAGCAGCCCGGCGGGACAGGGACGTTCGTACTTC CASSPAGQGRSYF
14 TRBD1 TRBJ2-1 TRBV7-9 - TGTGCCAGCAGCTCCGGACAGGGCGCGGGTGAGCAGTTCTTC CASSSGQGAGEQFF
16 TRBD2 TRBJ2-5 TRBV5-5 many TGTGCCAGCAGCTTGGGTACTAGCGGGGGCTGGGAGACCCAGTACTTC CASSLGTSGGWETQYF
13 - TRBJ1-1 TRBV7-9 - TGTGCCAGCAGCCCTAGGATTGGGACTGAAGCTTTCTTT CASSPRIGTEAFF
13 - TRBJ1-2 TRBV9 - TGTGCCAGCAGCGCTGACTTCAACTATGGCTACACCTTC CASSADFNYGYTF
15 - TRBJ1-4 TRBV19 few TGTGCCAGTAGGACAGGTGGGGCAACTAATGAAAAACTGTTTTTT CASRTGGATNEKLFF
14 - TRBJ1-6 TRBV5-1 few TGCGCCAGCAGCTTGGACGGGGGAGGGTCACCCCTCCACTTT CASSLDGGGSPLHF
13 - TRBJ2-7 TRBV4-3 few TGCGCCAGCAGCCAAGAACGGGGGTACGAGCAGTACTTC CASSQERGYEQYF
15 - TRBJ1-1 TRBV7-8 - TGTGCCAGCAGCTTAGTTGGGGGGGGGAACACTGAAGCTTTCTTT CASSLVGGGNTEAFF
15 - TRBJ2-1 TRBV4-1 - TGCGCCAGCAGCCAAGCCGGAGGCTCTAACAATGAGCAGTTCTTC CASSQAGGSNNEQFF
14 TRBD1 TRBJ2-7 TRBV18 - TGTGCCAGCTCATCAGGGACAGGGAAGGCCGAGCAGTACTTC CASSSGTGKAEQYF
17 - TRBJ2-1 TRBV2 - TGTGCCAGCAGTGAAGCTTTAGATAGCGTCTCCTACAATGAGCAGTTCTTC CASSEALDSVSYNEQFF
15 - TRBJ1-6 TRBV30 - TGTGCCTGGAGTGTTGAGTCGGCCTATAATTCACCCCTCCACTTT CAWSVESAYNSPLHF
18 TRBD1 TRBJ2-3 TRBV9 - TGTGCCAGCAGCCCCCGGGACAGGGTGTCGAGGGGCACAGATACGCAGTATTTT CASSPRDRVSRGTDTQYF
15 - TRBJ1-5 TRBV2 many TGTGCCAGCAGTGACGCTAGGATCAGGGATCAGCCCCAGCATTTT CASSDARIRDQPQHF
16 TRBD1 TRBJ2-2 TRBV4-1 few TGCGCCAGCAGCCACTTGCCGGGACAGGGGGCCGGGGAGCTGTTTTTT CASSHLPGQGAGELFF
13 - TRBJ1-1 TRBV6-1 many TGTGCCAGCAGTGGAGGGTCTCGCACTGAAGCTTTCTTT CASSGGSRTEAFF
17 - TRBJ2-7 TRBV5-8 - TGTGCCAGCAGCCGTCTCAAGGGGAGTGGGTCCTCCTACGAGCAGTACTTC CASSRLKGSGSSYEQYF
15 - TRBJ1-6 TRBV9 medium-sized TGTGCCAGCAGCGTAGAGCCGGGGGATAATTCACCCCTCCACTTT CASSVEPGDNSPLHF
13 - TRBJ2-1 TRBV6-6 - TGTGCCAGCAGTTCCGGACAGCGGAGAGAGCAGTTCTTC CASSSGQRREQFF
16 TRBD1 TRBJ1-2 TRBV2 - TGTGCCAGCATTATAATATCGTTAGGGGGCATTATCGGCTACACCTTC CASIIISLGGIIGYTF
15 - TRBJ2-3 TRBV6-6 - TGTGCCAGCAGTTACGAGGCGTCTAGCACAGATACGCAGTATTTT CASSYEASSTDTQYF
15 TRBD1 TRBJ2-7 TRBV6-5 - TGTGCCAGCAGTTACTCTGGACAGGGGTGGTACGAGCAGTACTTC CASSYSGQGWYEQYF
16 - TRBJ2-3 TRBV6-1 - TGTGCCAGCAGTGAAAAAAGGGGACCCAGCACAGATACGCAGTATTTT CASSEKRGPSTDTQYF
15 - TRBJ1-2 TRBV18 many TGTGCCAGCTCACCGGAGACAGCGTACTTCTATGGCTACACCTTC CASSPETAYFYGYTF
14 - TRBJ1-3 TRBV6-6 - TGTGCCAGCACCACCGTTATCTCTGGAAACACCATATATTTT CASTTVISGNTIYF
12 - TRBJ2-3 TRBV6-5 - TGTGCCAGCAGTTACGGTCAGGGTACGCAGTATTTT CASSYGQGTQYF
14 - TRBJ2-5 TRBV7-2 - TGTGCCAGCAGCTTAGGGACAATCCAAGAGACCCAGTACTTC CASSLGTIQETQYF
14 - TRBJ1-5 TRBV7-3 few TGTGCCAGCAGCTTAAGACCCGGGGATCAGCCCCAGCATTTT CASSLRPGDQPQHF
14 - TRBJ2-1 TRBV7-6 many TGTGCCAGCAGCTTAGTCGGGGGATACAATGAGCAGTTCTTC CASSLVGGYNEQFF
15 - TRBJ2-2 TRBV6-7 few TGTGCCAGCAGTTACGATAGGGGTGGCACCGGGGAGCTGTTTTTT CASSYDRGGTGELFF
16 TRBD2 TRBJ2-1 TRBV4-1 - TGCGCCAGCAGCCCCCGTACAGCGGGGGGATACAATGAGCAGTTCTTC CASSPRTAGGYNEQFF
15 TRBD2 TRBJ2-7 TRBV6-1 - TGTGCCAGCAGTGCCAGCGGGGTAGGAACCTACGAGCAGTACTTC CASSASGVGTYEQYF
16 TRBD2 TRBJ2-7 TRBV13 - TGTGCCAGCAGCCTTGGGACTAGCGGGGGGGCCTACGAGCAGTACTTC CASSLGTSGGAYEQYF
13 - TRBJ1-2 TRBV30 few TGTGCCTGGAGTTATGGGACGACTGGGGGCTACACCTTC CAWSYGTTGGYTF
19 TRBD1 TRBJ2-5 TRBV10-3 once TGTGCCATCAGTGAGTCGACTGTCCCCGCTTGGACAGGGCACCAGACCCAGTACTTC CAISESTVPAWTGHQTQYF
13 - TRBJ2-7 TRBV15 - TGTGCCACCAGCAGAGACGTTCAGAGTAAGCAGTACTTC CATSRDVQSKQYF
15 - TRBJ2-7 TRBV4-3 once TGCGCCAGCAGCCATCCGGGACACAACTCCTACGAGCAGTACTTC CASSHPGHNSYEQYF
15 - TRBJ2-5 TRBV2 - TGTGCCAGCAGTGAAGAGGCCCGCCGCCAAGAGACCCAGTACTTC CASSEEARRQETQYF
13 - TRBJ1-5 TRBV18 few TGTGCCAGCTCACTCAAACAGGGTCAGCCCCAGCATTTT CASSLKQGQPQHF
14 - TRBJ1-5 TRBV19 - TGTGCCAGTAGTATAGTATTTGAGGGTCAGCCCCAGCATTTT CASSIVFEGQPQHF
16 - TRBJ1-2 TRBV29-1 many TGCAGCGTTGTGGACGGCGGGGGGGCGAAACACTATGGCTACACCTTC CSVVDGGGAKHYGYTF
14 - TRBJ1-1 TRBV13 - TGTGCCAGCAGCTTAGGACATCTGAACACTGAAGCTTTCTTT CASSLGHLNTEAFF
15 - TRBJ2-3 TRBV5-1 - TGCGCCAGCAGCTTGGTAGGGGACAGCACAGATACGCAGTATTTT CASSLVGDSTDTQYF
11 - TRBJ2-7 TRBV6-5 few TGTGCCAGCAGACAAGGCTACGAGCAGTACTTC CASRQGYEQYF
15 - TRBJ1-1 TRBV15 - TGTGCCACCAGCAGAGATAGGGTCCGGAACACTGAAGCTTTCTTT CATSRDRVRNTEAFF
14 TRBD1 TRBJ1-6 TRBV18 few TGTGCCAGCTCACCAGCAGGGGGAGATTCACCCCTCCACTTT CASSPAGGDSPLHF
13 - TRBJ1-1 TRBV29-1 - TGCAGCGGTGGAAAGCCAGGAGGCACTGAAGCTTTCTTT CSGGKPGGTEAFF
11 TRBD1 TRBJ2-5 TRBV30 - TGTGCCTCGGGACAGCAAGAGACCCAGTACTTC CASGQQETQYF
15 - TRBJ2-1 TRBV13 few TGTGCCAGCAGCGCCCCGGACCTTTCGGGGCATGAGCAGTTCTTC CASSAPDLSGHEQFF